A single sample gave rise to the 9 T cell receptor beta chains below, sequenced in a study of blood T cells in healthy people across ages. A sample-barcoded 5' primer and a J-beta primer mix were used in a second PCR of roughly 6 to 11 cycles. TCRdb re-derived calls from the 5' RACE reads in MiXCR, one entry per CDR3 protein. This sample has around 1.1 million distinct CDR3 sequences, with 35% to 45% found just once. The specimen was blood. The receptors were gathered from a man in his late teens or twenties in good health.

The CDR3 reads CAISESGLGELLTDTQYF. The CDR3 coding sequence is TGTGCCATCAGTGAGTCTGGATTGGGGGAGCTCCTCACAGATACGCAGTATTTT. The gene calls are TRBV10-3 and TRBJ2-3; perhaps D is TRBD1 or TRBD2 (5 bases each). Germline-derived CDR1 and CDR2 are ENHRY and SYGVKD. V shed 0 bases and J shed 2 bases, with 18 bases lying between them. CDR3 length: 18 residues.

V is TRBV13 and J is TRBJ1-2; 9 bases map to TRBD1. Germline V CDR1 and CDR2: PRHDT, FYEKMQ (reference sequence). After removal of 5 bases from V and 4 bases from J, the junction contained 11 bases not matched to a gene. The CDR3 runs to 16 residues. CDR3 in amino acids: CASSRQGGRFFYGYTF. The CDR3 nucleotides read TGTGCCAGCAGCAGACAGGGGGGCCGTTTCTTCTATGGCTACACCTTC.

The chain combines TRBV4-3 with TRBJ2-1; 10 bases fit TRBD2. The DNA end lines up better with TRBJ2-7; the J call may be wrong. This CDR3 comprises 17 residues. CDR1 and CDR2 from the germline V gene are LGHNA and YSLEER. CDR3 DNA: TGCGCCAGCAGCCAGTTTAGCGGGGGGTCTTCCTACAATGAGCAGTACTTC. It codes for CASSQFSGGSSYNEQYF.

In its sample, this clonotype was seen a few times. At one end, the junction sequence differs from germline, possibly due to a read error. This chain connects TRBV20-1 to TRBJ1-5; D perhaps matches TRBD1 (6 bases). Germline V CDR1 and CDR2: DFQATT, SNEGSKA (reference sequence). The CDR3 is 13 residues long. The CDR3 sequence: CSAETGGKQPQHF. CDR3 DNA: TGCAGTGCGGAGACGGGGGGCAAGCAGCCCCAGCATTTT.

This rearrangement joins TRBV5-1 to TRBJ2-2; D may be TRBD2 (6 bases). The CDR3 totals 14 residues. V lost 4 bases and J lost 2, with 9 bases in between. CDR1 and CDR2 from the germline V gene are SGHRS and YFSETQ. The CDR3 DNA reads TGCGCCAGCAGCATGGAGGGAAACACCGGGGAGCTGTTTTTT. This sequence encodes CASSMEGNTGELFF.

This clonotype was seen repeatedly, ten times or more. The chain recombines TRBV7-2 with TRBJ2-3, with D possibly TRBD2 on 6 matching bases. The CDR3 sequence is 16 residues long. Trimming pared 2 bases from V and 6 bases from J, leaving 18 bases between. The germline V gene has CDR1 SGHTA and CDR2 FQGNSA. The CDR3 reads CASSLQVGRGMDTQYF. The DNA of the CDR3 is TGTGCCAGCAGCTTACAAGTTGGACGGGGGATGGATACGCAGTATTTT. The full variable domain, rest sourced from reference TRBV7-2 and TRBJ2-3, is GAGVSQSPSNKVTEKGKDVELRCDPISGHTALYWYRQSLGQGLEFLIYFQGNSAPDKSGLPSDRFSAERTGGSVSTLTIQRTQQEDSAVYLCASSLQVGRGMDTQYFGPGTRLTVL.

To note about this clonotype: Germline and junction disagree at one end, which may indicate a read error. The rearrangement links TRBV6-1 to TRBJ1-5, with D perhaps TRBD1 (6 bases). The CDR3 totals 14 residues. From germline, CDR1 is MNHNS and CDR2 SASEGT. The CDR3 DNA is TGTGCCGGCAGTCCCGACAGGCGCAATCAGCCCCAGCATTTT. Translated, it gives CAGSPDRRNQPQHF.

In its sample, this clonotype was seen a few times. V and J are TRBV6-5 and TRBJ1-2; 8 bases match TRBD1. Trimming cost V 5 bases and J 4 bases; bases outside gene matches: 6. The germline gives CDR1 MNHEY, CDR2 SVGAGI. This CDR3 is 14 amino acids long. The CDR3 coding sequence is TGTGCCAGCAGTCGTTTGGGGACAGGCTATGGCTACACCTTC. This sequence encodes CASSRLGTGYGYTF.

The chain has TRBV29-1 and TRBJ2-2; D call uncertain. Between the trimmed V and J ends, which lost 7 bases and 0 bases, there was a span of 6 bases. The CDR3 extends over 12 amino acids. Looked up from germline, CDR1 is SQVTM and CDR2 is ANQGSEA. The CDR3 reads CSAASNTGELFF. CDR3 bases: TGCAGCGCCGCCTCGAACACCGGGGAGCTGTTTTTT.